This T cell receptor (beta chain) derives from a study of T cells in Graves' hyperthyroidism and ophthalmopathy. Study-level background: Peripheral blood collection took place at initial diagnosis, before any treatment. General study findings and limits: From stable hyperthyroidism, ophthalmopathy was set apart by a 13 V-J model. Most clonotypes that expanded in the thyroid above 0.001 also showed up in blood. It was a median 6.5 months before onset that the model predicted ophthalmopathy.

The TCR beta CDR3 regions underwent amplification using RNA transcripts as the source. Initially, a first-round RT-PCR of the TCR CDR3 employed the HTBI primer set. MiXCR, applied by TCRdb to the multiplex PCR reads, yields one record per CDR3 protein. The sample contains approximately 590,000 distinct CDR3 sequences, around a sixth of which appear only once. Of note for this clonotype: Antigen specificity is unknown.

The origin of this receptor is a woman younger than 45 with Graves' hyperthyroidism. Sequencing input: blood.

The CDR3 region has the DNA TGCGCCAGCAGCCAAGATTCGGCGGGACAAGAGACCCAGTACTTC. Translation: CASSQDSAGQETQYF. The chain joins TRBV4-1 to TRBJ2-5, with TRBD2 as a possible D gene (6 bases). In germline, CDR1 is MGHRA, CDR2 YSYEKL. The CDR3 covers 15 residues. Trimming took off 0 bases at V and 2 bases at J, with 10 bases between the two ends.